The clone carrying this T cell receptor (beta chain) was counted between two and nine times. Its antigen is still unknown. V was pared by 4 bases and J by 3 bases, with 13 bases between. The CDR3 totals 13 residues. Germline V gene data show CDR1 as GTSNPN and CDR2 as SVGIG (reference sequence). Both 60 Vbeta primers and 13 Jbeta primers went into the PCR. The assay was immunoSEQ multiplex PCR, and TCRdb's table has in-frame clones only and misses some. The data contain about 63,000 clones, approximately 70% of them seen just once; the ten biggest clones take up under 6.5%. This record belongs to a study of cytomegalovirus exposure and HLA in healthy donors. Study background: When roughly 420 donors were genotyped, 81% of them were found to fall in the Caucasian-associated ancestry cluster. Overall study findings and caveats: High sensitivity and specificity were reportedly achieved when the classifier diagnosed cytomegalovirus status. The authors enumerated some 160 TCR beta chains as linked to cytomegalovirus. A few chains linked to CMV were shown in vitro to be specific for CMV antigens.

Sequenced material: PBMCs. This chain connects TRBV30 to TRBJ2-7; D might be TRBD1 (5 bases). This clonotype was obtained from a man aged 50 to 59 in good health and CMV-seronegative. CDR3 bases: TGTGCCTGGACAGGCAGGGCGGACTACGAGCAGTACTTC. Translating it yields CAWTGRADYEQYF. The whole variable domain, remainder taken from reference TRBV30 and TRBJ2-7, is SQTIHQWPATLVQPVGSPLSLECTVEGTSNPNLYWYRQAAGRGLQLLFYSVGIGQISSEVPQNLSASRPQDRQFILSSKKLLLSDSGFYLCAWTGRADYEQYFGPGTRLTVT.